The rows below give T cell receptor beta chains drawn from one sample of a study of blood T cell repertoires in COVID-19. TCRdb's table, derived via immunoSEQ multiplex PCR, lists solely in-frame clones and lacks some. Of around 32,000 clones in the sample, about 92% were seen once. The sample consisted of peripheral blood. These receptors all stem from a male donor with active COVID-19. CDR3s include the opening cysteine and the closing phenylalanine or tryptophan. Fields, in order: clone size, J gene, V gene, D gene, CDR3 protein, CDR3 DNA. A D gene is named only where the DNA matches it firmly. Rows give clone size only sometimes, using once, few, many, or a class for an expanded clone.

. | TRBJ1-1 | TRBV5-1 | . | CASSSDPQGSVAFF | TGCGCCAGCAGTTCTGATCCCCAGGGGAGTGTGGCTTTCTTT
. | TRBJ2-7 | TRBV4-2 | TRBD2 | CASSQVRGGGSEQYF | TGTGCCAGCAGCCAAGTTCGCGGCGGGGGGAGCGAGCAGTACTTC
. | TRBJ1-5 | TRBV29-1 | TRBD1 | CSAMTGTGFNQPQHF | TGCAGCGCCATGACAGGGACGGGATTCAATCAGCCCCAGCATTTT
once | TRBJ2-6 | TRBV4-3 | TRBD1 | CATKDRGASWANVLTF | TGCGCCACCAAGGACAGGGGCGCCTCTTGGGCCAACGTCCTGACTTTC
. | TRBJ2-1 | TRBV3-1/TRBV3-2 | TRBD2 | CASSLYRREGNEQFF | TGTGCCAGCAGCCTTTACCGAAGGGAGGGGAATGAGCAGTTCTTC
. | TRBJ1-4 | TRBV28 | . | CASSFGPNNEKLFF | TGTGCCAGCAGTTTTGGCCCAAATAATGAAAAACTGTTTTTT
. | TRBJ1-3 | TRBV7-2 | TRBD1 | CASSHFPGTGSSGNTIYF | TGTGCCAGCAGCCACTTTCCCGGGACAGGAAGCTCTGGAAACACCATATATTTT
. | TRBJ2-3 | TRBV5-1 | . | CASSRDFTDTQYF | TGCGCCAGCAGCCGGGACTTCACAGATACGCAGTATTTT
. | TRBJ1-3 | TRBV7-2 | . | CASSSGGDAGNTIYF | TGTGCCAGCAGCTCTGGGGGCGACGCTGGAAACACCATATATTTT
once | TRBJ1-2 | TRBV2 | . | CASNPPGKFNGGYTF | TGTGCCAGCAATCCCCCGGGAAAGTTTAACGGAGGCTACACCTTC
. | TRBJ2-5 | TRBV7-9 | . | CASSLNPGYQETQYF | TGTGCCAGCAGCTTAAATCCAGGGTACCAAGAGACCCAGTACTTC
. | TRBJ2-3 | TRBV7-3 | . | CASSLGSTDTQYF | TGTGCCAGCAGCTTAGGCAGCACAGATACGCAGTATTTT
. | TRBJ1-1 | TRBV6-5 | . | CASSYSSGVTEAFF | TGTGCCAGCAGTTACTCGTCGGGTGTCACTGAAGCTTTCTTT
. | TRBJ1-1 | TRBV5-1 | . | CASSTDNREGTEAFF | TGCGCCAGCAGCACCGATAACAGGGAGGGCACTGAAGCTTTCTTT
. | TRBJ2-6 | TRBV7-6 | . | CASSFSGVGANVLTF | TGTGCCAGCAGCTTTTCAGGGGTTGGGGCCAACGTCCTGACTTTC
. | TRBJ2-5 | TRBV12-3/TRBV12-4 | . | CASSLGLIETQYF | TGTGCCAGCAGTTTAGGTCTTATCGAGACCCAGTACTTC
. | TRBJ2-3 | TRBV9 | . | CASSVGRRGTDTQYF | TGTGCCAGCAGCGTAGGGAGACGGGGCACAGATACGCAGTATTTT
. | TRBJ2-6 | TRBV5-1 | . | CASSGGTGPGANVLTF | TGCGCCAGCAGCGGTGGAACAGGGCCCGGGGCCAACGTCCTGACTTTC
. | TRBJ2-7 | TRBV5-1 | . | CASSLVPGASYEQYF | TGCGCCAGCAGCTTGGTTCCTGGGGCCTCCTACGAGCAGTACTTC
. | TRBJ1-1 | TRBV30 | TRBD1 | CAWSALGQANTEAFF | TGTGCCTGGAGTGCCCTAGGACAGGCGAACACTGAAGCTTTCTTT
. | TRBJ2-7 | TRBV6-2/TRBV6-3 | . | CASSYPMWGVSSYEQYF | TGTGCCAGCAGTTACCCGATGTGGGGGGTAAGCTCCTACGAGCAGTACTTC
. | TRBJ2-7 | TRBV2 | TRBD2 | CASKTSGPSYEQYF | TGTGCCAGCAAGACTAGCGGGCCCTCCTACGAGCAGTACTTC
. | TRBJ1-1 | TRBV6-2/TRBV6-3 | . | CASSRQANTEAFF | TGTGCCAGCAGCCGACAGGCCAACACTGAAGCTTTCTTT
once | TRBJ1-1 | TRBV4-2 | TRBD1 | CASGRTGYEAFF | TGTGCCAGCGGGAGGACAGGGTATGAAGCTTTCTTT
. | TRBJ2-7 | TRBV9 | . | CASSVGGEYEQYF | TGTGCCAGCAGCGTAGGCGGTGAATACGAGCAGTACTTC
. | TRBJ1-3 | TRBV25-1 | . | CASSESGYSSGNTIYF | TGTGCCAGCAGTGAATCCGGGTATAGCTCTGGAAACACCATATATTTT
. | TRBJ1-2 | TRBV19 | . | CASSPSTNYGYTF | TGTGCCAGTAGTCCCTCTACTAACTATGGCTACACCTTC
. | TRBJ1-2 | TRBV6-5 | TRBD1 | CASRDRGYRGYTF | TGTGCCAGTCGGGACAGGGGTTATCGTGGCTACACCTTC
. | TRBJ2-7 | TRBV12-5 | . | CASGLVPGEYEQYF | TGTGCTAGTGGTTTGGTACCGGGGGAATACGAGCAGTACTTC
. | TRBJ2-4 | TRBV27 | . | CASTSRTALAKNIQYF | TGTGCCAGCACATCTCGGACAGCGCTAGCCAAAAACATTCAGTACTTC
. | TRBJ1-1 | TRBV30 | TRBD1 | CAWRTGEVAFF | TGTGCCTGGAGAACAGGGGAAGTAGCTTTCTTT
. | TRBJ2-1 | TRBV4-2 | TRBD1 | CASSQVDTGQGHEQFF | TGTGCCAGCAGCCAAGTGGATACGGGACAGGGCCATGAGCAGTTCTTC
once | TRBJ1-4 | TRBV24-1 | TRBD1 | CATSGGRGLSEKLFF | TGTGCCACCAGTGGCGGCAGGGGGCTTAGTGAAAAACTGTTTTTT
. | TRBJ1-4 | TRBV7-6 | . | CASSPAGATNEKLFF | TGTGCCAGCAGCCCAGCCGGGGCAACTAATGAAAAACTGTTTTTT
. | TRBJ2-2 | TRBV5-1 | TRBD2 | CASRGLAENTGELFF | TGCGCCAGCAGGGGCCTAGCGGAGAACACCGGGGAGCTGTTTTTT
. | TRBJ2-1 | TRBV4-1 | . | CASSQDPGAYNEQFF | TGCGCCAGCAGCCAAGATCCGGGGGCCTACAATGAGCAGTTCTTC
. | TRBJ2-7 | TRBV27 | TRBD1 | CASSSSGQGRSYEQYF | TGTGCCAGCAGTTCCTCCGGACAGGGTAGGTCCTACGAGCAGTACTTC